This entry concerns a single T cell receptor beta chain. Its antigen is still unknown. These data belong to a study of shared clonotypes between healthy human individuals. Overall study context: Donors, aged 18 to 49, were a couple of women and three men.

Notes on the study in general: In contrast to clonotypes shared by all four donors, non-shared clonotypes had lower generation probabilities.

TCRdb's table, derived via immunoSEQ multiplex PCR, lists solely in-frame clones and lacks some. The table shows around 2.5 million clones, with roughly 93% occurring only once. The CDR3 consists of 13 residues. Germline V lookup: CDR1 SEHNR, CDR2 FQNEAQ (reference sequence). V was clipped by 5 bases and J by 6 bases; unmatched bases: 6. The specimen sequenced was naive CD4+ T cells from PBMCs. This sample's subset: CD45RA+ positively selected. V gene TRBV7-9 combines with J gene TRBJ1-1; 7 nucleotides agree with TRBD1. The clonotype was recovered from a man aged 18 to 30 in good health. Some clones in this sample may be carry-over from other donors' samples. In DNA form, the CDR3 reads TGTGCCAGCAGCGTCTGGACAGGCCCTGAAGCTTTCTTT. Residues: CASSVWTGPEAFF.